This is a list of T cell receptor beta chains from one sample in a study of radiation and T cells in renal cell carcinoma. The method was immunoSEQ multiplex PCR; TCRdb's version includes in-frame clones alone and lacks a portion of them. The sample consists of 110,000 to 150,000 clones, less than 90% of them appearing once. Material: blood, obtained from a patient whose treatment included radiotherapy and nephrectomy. The receptors shown here come from a woman aged 45-60 years with renal cell carcinoma. Both conserved end residues are part of each CDR3. Fields, in order: CDR3 length, J gene, V gene, D gene, clone size, CDR3 protein, CDR3 DNA. A D gene is named only where the DNA matches it firmly. Some rows have no size entry. The others give once, few or many, or a class for an expanded clone.

cdr3_length: 19; j_call: TRBJ2-1; v_call: TRBV19; d_call: TRBD2; clone_size: .; cdr3_aa: CASSIDLPSGGISYNEQFF; cdr3_nt: TGTGCCAGTAGTATAGATCTCCCTAGCGGGGGGATATCCTACAATGAGCAGTTCTTC
cdr3_length: 13; j_call: TRBJ1-2; v_call: TRBV19; d_call: TRBD1; clone_size: few; cdr3_aa: CASSTTGGDGYTF; cdr3_nt: TGTGCCAGTAGTACCACAGGGGGCGATGGCTACACCTTC
cdr3_length: 14; j_call: TRBJ2-1; v_call: TRBV6-6; d_call: .; clone_size: .; cdr3_aa: CASTLQGVNNEQFF; cdr3_nt: TGTGCCAGCACCTTGCAGGGTGTCAACAATGAGCAGTTCTTC
cdr3_length: 15; j_call: TRBJ2-7; v_call: TRBV7-2; d_call: TRBD1; clone_size: .; cdr3_aa: CASSLDGTGFYEQYF; cdr3_nt: TGTGCCAGCAGCTTAGATGGGACAGGTTTCTACGAGCAGTACTTC
cdr3_length: 11; j_call: TRBJ2-7; v_call: TRBV5-5; d_call: .; clone_size: .; cdr3_aa: CASSPLYEQYF; cdr3_nt: TGTGCCAGCAGCCCCCTCTACGAGCAGTACTTC
cdr3_length: 15; j_call: TRBJ2-1; v_call: TRBV6-4; d_call: TRBD2; clone_size: .; cdr3_aa: CASSDSGTRTNEQFF; cdr3_nt: TGTGCCAGCAGTGACTCGGGGACTAGAACAAATGAGCAGTTCTTC
cdr3_length: 14; j_call: TRBJ1-5; v_call: TRBV6-5; d_call: .; clone_size: .; cdr3_aa: CASSPGIINQPQHF; cdr3_nt: TGTGCCAGCAGTCCCGGGATAATTAATCAGCCCCAGCATTTT
cdr3_length: 14; j_call: TRBJ1-1; v_call: TRBV18; d_call: .; clone_size: .; cdr3_aa: CASSPAQGDTEAFF; cdr3_nt: TGTGCCAGCTCACCGGCGCAGGGCGACACTGAAGCTTTCTTT
cdr3_length: 19; j_call: TRBJ2-5; v_call: TRBV19; d_call: TRBD2; clone_size: .; cdr3_aa: CASSKTGLAGGSYQETQYF; cdr3_nt: TGTGCCAGCAGCAAGACTGGACTAGCGGGAGGGTCCTACCAAGAGACCCAGTACTTC
cdr3_length: 17; j_call: TRBJ2-7; v_call: TRBV5-6; d_call: TRBD1; clone_size: few; cdr3_aa: CASSGGQGARLSDEQYF; cdr3_nt: TGTGCCAGCAGCGGGGGACAGGGGGCGCGACTATCGGACGAGCAGTACTTC
cdr3_length: 17; j_call: TRBJ2-3; v_call: TRBV25-1; d_call: TRBD2; clone_size: .; cdr3_aa: CASSTPVGSGGTDTQYF; cdr3_nt: TGTGCCAGCAGTACCCCGGTGGGGAGCGGGGGAACAGATACGCAGTATTTT
cdr3_length: 15; j_call: TRBJ2-1; v_call: TRBV21-1; d_call: .; clone_size: .; cdr3_aa: CASSGRLSSYNEQFF; cdr3_nt: TGTGCCAGCAGCGGGCGACTGAGCTCCTACAATGAGCAGTTCTTC
cdr3_length: 12; j_call: TRBJ1-3; v_call: TRBV6-6; d_call: .; clone_size: .; cdr3_aa: CASGGGQNTIYF; cdr3_nt: TGTGCCAGCGGGGGGGGGCAAAACACCATATATTTT
cdr3_length: 16; j_call: TRBJ1-1; v_call: TRBV4-1; d_call: TRBD1; clone_size: .; cdr3_aa: CASSQAGQVGNTEAFF; cdr3_nt: TGCGCCAGCAGCCAAGCTGGACAGGTCGGGAACACTGAAGCTTTCTTT